This TCR beta chain derives from a study of identical twins. Study-level findings and limits: There was an excess of low generation probability in the out-of-frame alpha sequences that twins shared. Twins shared beta out-of-frame sequences in excess, but this excess was weaker.

Healthy Caucasians, and only they, were the donors. Concerning this clonotype itself: Its antigen is still unknown.

From the 5' RACE reads, TCRdb called clonotypes with MiXCR, one entry per CDR3 protein. Altogether about 1.7 million distinct CDR3 sequences are present, under 35% being singletons, with the ten largest covering more than 0.25%. This CDR3 has 14 residues. Per the germline V gene, CDR1 is MGHDK and CDR2 is SYGVNS. V gave up 4 bases and J gave up 4 bases, with 14 bases separating them. The sequenced sample was cord blood. The receptor comes from a newborn girl in good health. The chain joins TRBV25-1 to TRBJ2-7; the D gene is possibly TRBD2 (6 bases). The CDR3 reads CASSGSVAEYEQYF. CDR3 DNA sequence: TGTGCCAGCAGTGGTTCGGTAGCGGAGTACGAGCAGTACTTC.